This T cell receptor beta chain appears in the sequencing data of a study of blood T cell repertoires in COVID-19. Germline CDR1 is SGHNT and CDR2 is YYREEE (reference sequence). V shed 6 bases and J shed 6 bases, with 7 bases lying between them. This CDR3 is built from 10 residues. Under the authors' procedure: Estimates of nucleated cell counts were drawn from the amplification of reference gene primers. Sequenced by immunoSEQ multiplex PCR; TCRdb stores in-frame clones only, minus some. The D gene and trimming were derived from the DNA, and the V and J assignments and clone size from that table. The table lists 110,000 to 150,000 clones, around 89% of them singletons, with around 2.9% in the top ten.

This clonotype was sampled from a woman aged 55-70 years with active COVID-19. Sequenced material: peripheral blood. The chain joins TRBV5-4 to TRBJ2-7; D gene unclear. CDR3: CASTSPEQYF. For the CDR3, the DNA is TGTGCCAGCACCTCCCCCGAGCAGTACTTC.